This record covers a single TCR beta chain. What it recognizes is unknown. This sample stems from a study of post-analysis software for immune sequencing data. Whole-study findings and limits: The authors found that F measure strongly co-clustered same-batch samples. Compared with controls, patients had more of 4 to 6 TRBV segments, including TRBV5-6, TRBV5-1 and TRBV20-1.

Per germline, CDR1 SGHTA and CDR2 FQGNSA. With V trimmed by 5 bases and J by 10 bases, 10 bases remained unmatched. The CDR3 has 14 residues. Unique molecular identifiers featured in each of the TCR beta cDNA libraries. Each CDR3 protein is one row after TCRdb ran MiXCR on the PCR reads. Here the sample spans fewer than 850,000 distinct CDR3 sequences, around 27% being singletons. The rearrangement joins TRBV7-2 to TRBJ2-2; 7 positions agree with TRBD1. The sample was blood. This TCR was sampled from a girl aged 10-17 years with multiple sclerosis. Here the CDR3 reads CASSTRTGVVELFF. CDR3 coding DNA: TGTGCCAGCAGCACCCGGACAGGAGTTGTGGAGCTGTTTTTT.